The clone carrying this TCR beta chain was detected only a few times. Antigen specificity is unknown. Using unique molecular identifiers, the investigators prepared the TCRbeta library. One entry per CDR3 protein, called by TCRdb with MiXCR from the PCR reads. Of over 85,000 distinct CDR3 sequences in the sample, roughly 6% are singletons; the top ten hold approximately 6.6%. The CDR3 contains 15 residues. Trimming left V 3 bases short and J 7 bases short, with 18 bases between. Germline V gives CDR1 MDHEN, CDR2 SYDVKM. This entry is derived from a study of T-cell reconstitution after alpha-beta-depleted transplantation in children. Study-level points and caveats: The study reportedly traced alpha-beta T cells about two months after transplant to several hundred expanded graft clones. When one year had passed after transplant, most T-cell counts and diversity came from newly produced T cells. Recipient T cells and thymic progenitors that survived were the source of the high TCRbeta diversity seen at day 60 in some patients.

The receptor was derived from a female patient between 2 and 15 years old who had a stem cell transplant for Fanconi anemia, so the T cells may come from the graft donor. Sequences were derived from PBMCs, mostly from graft donor cells, sampled 60 days after TCRalphabeta/CD19-depleted stem cell transplant. This rearrangement joins TRBV28 to TRBJ1-2; D is unclear. The CDR3 sequence: CASSLQLGGIFGYTF. The CDR3 region has the DNA TGTGCCAGCAGTTTGCAGCTCGGAGGGATCTTTGGCTACACCTTC.